This TCR beta chain originates from a study of shared clonotypes between healthy human individuals. Naive-designated CD8 cells lacked CD45RO, were positively enriched for CCR7, and omitted terminally differentiated effector memory CD45RA+ cells. Study-level findings and limits: Memory subsets generally showed lower estimated richness than naive subsets. Only blood underwent sampling, and tissue repertoires likely differ.

Profiled with immunoSEQ multiplex PCR; TCRdb holds only in-frame clones, not every one. The sample lists around 1,900,000 clones, 93% seen once, with more than 1.5% in the top ten. Unmatched junction bases numbered 3, after V lost 3 bases and J lost 0 bases. The length of the CDR3 is 15 residues. The V gene's germline CDR1 is SGDLS and CDR2 YYNGEE. For this clone: Its target is not known.

This receptor was obtained from a man aged 18 to 29 in good health. Some clones in this sample may be carry-over from other donors' samples. Material for sequencing was naive CD8+ T cells from PBMCs. This sequence joins TRBV9 and TRBJ2-1; 7 bases agree with TRBD1. The CDR3 DNA sequence: TGTGCCAGCAGCGGAACAGGGGTCTCCTACAATGAGCAGTTCTTC. Translating it yields CASSGTGVSYNEQFF.